This T cell receptor beta chain appears in the sequencing data of a study of CD8+ T cells in alopecia areata. Study observations and caveats: Many expanded lesional clones persisted in scalp and blood during tofacitinib treatment.

Documented treatment: oral pan-JAK inhibitor, 5-10 mg twice daily. Both peripheral blood and punch biopsies of lesional scalp skin were obtained from patients who had alopecia areata. The researchers isolated CD4+ and CD8+ T cells from PBMCs by sorting. cDNA prepared by RNA extraction and subsequent reverse transcription served as the template for sequencing. Profiling relied on immunoSEQ multiplex PCR, and the TCRdb table lists in-frame clones only, not all of them. This repertoire shows 150,000 to 250,000 clones, approximately 56% found once; its top ten account for around 3.2%. Points on this clone: Its antigen remains unknown.

This CDR3 contains 11 residues. From germline, CDR1 is GTSNPN and CDR2 SVGIG (reference sequence). Trimming pared 1 base from V and 8 bases from J, leaving 8 bases between. The specimen comprised CD4+ T cells sorted from blood, sampled at week 4, from a patient treated with tofacitinib. V usage is TRBV30 and J usage is TRBJ1-1, with D possibly TRBD1 on 6 matching bases. The origin of this receptor is a human donor with alopecia areata. In nucleotides, the CDR3 is TGTGCCTGGAGTGGACAGGTCGAAGCTTTCTTT. Amino acid sequence: CAWSGQVEAFF.